A selection of T cell receptor beta chains follows, all from one sample in a study of blood T cell repertoires in COVID-19. Sequencing was performed with immunoSEQ multiplex PCR; in TCRdb, only in-frame clones are kept and a portion is missing. The sample includes roughly 410,000 clones, more than 70% seen only once; the top ten take roughly 1.2%. Sequenced input: peripheral blood. The receptors originated from a man aged 40-55 years with acute or convalescent COVID-19. Each CDR3 is given with its conserved first and last residue. A D gene is named only where the DNA matches it firmly. The listing skips clone size in some rows; elsewhere it reads once, few, many or a size class.

d_gene: -
v_gene: TRBV5-4
j_gene: TRBJ2-1
abundance: few
CDR3nt: TGTGCCAGCAGCTTGGACGGGGGAATAGAGAACAATGAGCAGTTCTTC
CDR3aa: CASSLDGGIENNEQFF

d_gene: -
v_gene: TRBV30
j_gene: TRBJ2-4
abundance: -
CDR3nt: TGTGCCTGGAGTGAGCAGGGGAAAAACATTCAGTACTTC
CDR3aa: CAWSEQGKNIQYF

d_gene: TRBD1
v_gene: TRBV5-1
j_gene: TRBJ1-2
abundance: -
CDR3nt: TGCGCCAGCAGCTTGGCCGGGACAGGGACGCGCGGCTACACCTTC
CDR3aa: CASSLAGTGTRGYTF

d_gene: -
v_gene: TRBV5-1
j_gene: TRBJ1-1
abundance: -
CDR3nt: TGCGCCAGCAGCTTGGTGCTGGGCTTGAACACTGAAGCTTTCTTT
CDR3aa: CASSLVLGLNTEAFF

d_gene: TRBD1
v_gene: TRBV6-5
j_gene: TRBJ1-2
abundance: -
CDR3nt: TGTGCCAGCACGCCAGGGGGGAACTATGGCTACACCTTC
CDR3aa: CASTPGGNYGYTF

d_gene: TRBD1
v_gene: TRBV4-1
j_gene: TRBJ1-5
abundance: -
CDR3nt: TGCGCCAGCAGCCAAGCCTCAGGGGGCAAGCCCCAGCATTTT
CDR3aa: CASSQASGGKPQHF

d_gene: TRBD1
v_gene: TRBV9
j_gene: TRBJ1-1
abundance: -
CDR3nt: TGTGCCAGCAGCCCAACGACAGGGGGCAACACTGAAGCTTTCTTT
CDR3aa: CASSPTTGGNTEAFF

d_gene: TRBD1
v_gene: TRBV15
j_gene: TRBJ1-2
abundance: once
CDR3nt: TGTGCCACCAGCAGGGACAGGGGGTACTATGGCTACACCTTC
CDR3aa: CATSRDRGYYGYTF

d_gene: -
v_gene: TRBV7-9
j_gene: TRBJ1-4
abundance: -
CDR3nt: TGTGCCAGCAGCTTATACCAGGGCTCTGGAAATGAAAAACTGTTTTTT
CDR3aa: CASSLYQGSGNEKLFF

d_gene: -
v_gene: TRBV13
j_gene: TRBJ2-2
abundance: -
CDR3nt: TGTGCCAGCAGCTTATACTACTCTGCCACCGGGGAGCTGTTTTTT
CDR3aa: CASSLYYSATGELFF

d_gene: TRBD1
v_gene: TRBV30
j_gene: TRBJ2-7
abundance: -
CDR3nt: TGTGCCTGGAGTCAACAGGGGGTCTCCTACGAGCAGTACTTC
CDR3aa: CAWSQQGVSYEQYF

d_gene: -
v_gene: TRBV27
j_gene: TRBJ1-2
abundance: once
CDR3nt: TGTGCCAGTCAGGGATCCTATGGCTACACCTTC
CDR3aa: CASQGSYGYTF

d_gene: -
v_gene: TRBV2
j_gene: TRBJ1-6
abundance: -
CDR3nt: TGTGCCAGTTCCCAAGGACCTCCGGGGAGCTCCTATAATTCACCCCTCCACTTT
CDR3aa: CASSQGPPGSSYNSPLHF

d_gene: -
v_gene: TRBV19
j_gene: TRBJ1-4
abundance: once
CDR3nt: TGTGCCAGTAGTATATACGGTCCACCCGCGCATGAAAAACTGTTTTTT
CDR3aa: CASSIYGPPAHEKLFF

d_gene: TRBD1
v_gene: TRBV28
j_gene: TRBJ1-2
abundance: -
CDR3nt: TGTGCCAGCAGTTTATGGACAGGGGCTCTGAGTGGCTACACCTTC
CDR3aa: CASSLWTGALSGYTF

d_gene: -
v_gene: TRBV28
j_gene: TRBJ2-3
abundance: -
CDR3nt: TGTGCCAGCAGTCTAGGACAGTCAGATACGCAGTATTTT
CDR3aa: CASSLGQSDTQYF

d_gene: -
v_gene: TRBV28
j_gene: TRBJ1-2
abundance: -
CDR3nt: TGTGCCAGCAGTTACGGGATTAATGGCTACACCTTC
CDR3aa: CASSYGINGYTF

d_gene: -
v_gene: TRBV6-5
j_gene: TRBJ2-5
abundance: -
CDR3nt: TGTGCCAGCAGACCGACAGGTAGAGAGACCCAGTACTTC
CDR3aa: CASRPTGRETQYF

d_gene: TRBD1
v_gene: TRBV6-2/TRBV6-3
j_gene: TRBJ1-1
abundance: -
CDR3nt: TGTGCCAGCAGTCGGACAGGAAGGACTGAAGCTTTCTTT
CDR3aa: CASSRTGRTEAFF

d_gene: TRBD1
v_gene: TRBV6-5
j_gene: TRBJ1-5
abundance: -
CDR3nt: TGTGCCAGCAGTCCGACAGGGGGCCACAATCAGCCCCAGCATTTT
CDR3aa: CASSPTGGHNQPQHF

d_gene: TRBD1
v_gene: TRBV2
j_gene: TRBJ1-5
abundance: -
CDR3nt: TGTGCCAGCAGCCTGAGTAGGGACAGGGGGCGCGTTAGCAATCAGCCCCAGCATTTT
CDR3aa: CASSLSRDRGRVSNQPQHF

d_gene: -
v_gene: TRBV19
j_gene: TRBJ1-1
abundance: -
CDR3nt: TGTGCCAGTAGTAATTTACAGGGCTACACTGAAGCTTTCTTT
CDR3aa: CASSNLQGYTEAFF

d_gene: -
v_gene: TRBV15
j_gene: TRBJ2-7
abundance: -
CDR3nt: TGTGCCACCAGCAGAGATCTGTCAGGAGGTCCTTACGAGCAGTACTTC
CDR3aa: CATSRDLSGGPYEQYF